What follows are 26 T cell receptor beta chains derived from one specimen sequenced in a study of shared clonotypes between healthy human individuals. TCRdb's copy holds only in-frame clones and misses some; the assay was immunoSEQ multiplex PCR. The table records about 2.1 million clones, roughly 91% of them present only once. Only CD45RO-negative cells positively selected for CCR7 counted as naive CD8 cells, so terminally differentiated effector memory CD45RA+ cells were excluded. The sample consisted of naive CD8+ T cells from PBMCs. These receptor sequences come from a man aged 18-30 years in good health. Some clones in this sample may be carry-over from other donors' samples.

The chain links TRBV5-1 to TRBJ2-7; 10 bases fit TRBD1. Germline CDR1 is SGHRS and CDR2 is YFSETQ. The CDR3 length is 14 residues. Germline trimming cut 3 bases from V and 5 bases from J; bases unmatched to any gene: 5. CDR3 bases: TGCGCCAGCAGCTCGGGGACAGGGGCCAACGAGCAGTACTTC. Its protein product is CASSSGTGANEQYF.

V and J are TRBV10-3 and TRBJ1-4; D possibly corresponds to TRBD1 (5 bases). In germline, CDR1 is ENHRY, CDR2 SYGVKD. With 1 base removed from V and 0 bases from J, the gap between germline ends came to 9 bases. The CDR3 sequence is 16 residues long. CDR3 nucleotide sequence: TGTGCCATCAGTGAGTTAGGGGAAGCAACTAATGAAAAACTGTTTTTT. Protein: CAISELGEATNEKLFF.

This sequence joins TRBV15 and TRBJ2-3, with 12 bases fitting TRBD2. Germline V gene data show CDR1 as LNHNV and CDR2 as YYDKDF (reference sequence). V lost 0 bases, J lost 3 bases, and 10 bases stayed unmatched. The CDR3 extends over 19 amino acids. The CDR3 region is CATSRELPRLAGDTDTQYF. The DNA for the CDR3 is TGTGCCACCAGCAGAGAGCTCCCTCGACTAGCGGGAGATACAGATACGCAGTATTTT.

For this clone: Other DNA sequences in the same sample also yield this CDR3. The chain uses TRBV5-1 and TRBJ2-7; 12 bases match TRBD2. CDR3 length equals 15 residues. CDR1 and CDR2 (germline): SGHRS, YFSETQ. J was trimmed by 2 bases and V by 0 bases; bases with no gene match: 0. The CDR3 coding sequence is TGCGCCAGCAGCTTGGCTAGCGGGAGGGCCTACGAGCAGTACTTC. Amino acids: CASSLASGRAYEQYF.

The CDR3 spells CASRRQGGSLETQYF. CDR3 bases: TGTGCCAGCAGACGACAGGGAGGTTCACTAGAGACCCAGTACTTC. The rearrangement uses TRBV27 and TRBJ2-5, with D possibly matching TRBD1 (7 bases). V lost 6 bases to trimming and J lost 4 bases, with 18 bases between them. The germline gives CDR1 MNHEY, CDR2 SMNVEV (reference sequence). The CDR3 has 15 amino acids.

The CDR3 spells CATTEPPTSLQETQYF. CDR3 bases: TGTGCCACCACAGAACCCCCGACTAGCCTCCAAGAGACCCAGTACTTC. The chain joins TRBV25-1 to TRBJ2-5, with 7 bases lining up with TRBD2. CDR3 length: 16 amino acids. Trimming took 10 bases from V and 1 from J; bases not matched to a gene: 15. Germline V gene lookup returns CDR1 MGHDK and CDR2 SYGVNS.

The rearrangement links TRBV29-1 to TRBJ2-7; D possibly corresponds to TRBD1 (6 bases). The germline CDR1 and CDR2 sequences are SQVTM and ANQGSEA. V lost 0 bases and J lost 0, with 12 bases in between. There are 15 residues in the CDR3. The CDR3 protein is CSVEDGRGPSYEQYF. The CDR3 DNA is TGCAGCGTTGAAGATGGCAGGGGACCCTCCTACGAGCAGTACTTC.

This clone was observed a handful of times. This rearrangement joins TRBV5-1 to TRBJ1-1, with a weak D call TRBD1 (6 bases). The CDR3 consists of 15 residues. The V and J ends lost 3 bases and 0 bases respectively, with 12 bases between them. Germline values: CDR1 SGHRS, CDR2 YFSETQ. CDR3 nucleotides: TGCGCCAGCAGCTCCGAGACAGGTATGAACACTGAAGCTTTCTTT. Encoded protein: CASSSETGMNTEAFF.

The CDR3 nucleotides read TGCGCCAGCACCCCTGACAGGACCTATGGCTACACCTTC. Its protein is CASTPDRTYGYTF. The chain uses TRBV5-1 and TRBJ1-2; D may be TRBD1 (6 bases). V was pared by 6 bases and J by 4 bases, with 13 bases between. Germline CDR1 is SGHRS and CDR2 is YFSETQ. The CDR3 consists of 13 residues. The full variable domain, its missing parts supplied by reference TRBV5-1 and TRBJ1-2, is KAGVTQTPRYLIKTRGQQVTLSCSPISGHRSVSWYQQTPGQGLQFLFEYFSETQRNKGNFPGRFSGRQFSNSRSEMNVSTLELGDSALYLCASTPDRTYGYTFGSGTRLTVV.

V gene TRBV19 combines with J gene TRBJ1-1, with 8 bases that match TRBD1. The germline V gene encodes CDR1 LNHDA and CDR2 SQIVND (reference sequence). V shed 6 bases, J shed 3 bases, and the junction held 12 bases outside the gene matches. CDR3 length: 16 amino acids. CDR3 sequence reads: CASRTDRAVVDTEAFF. The CDR3 DNA is TGTGCCAGTAGAACGGACAGGGCTGTGGTGGACACTGAAGCTTTCTTT.

This rearrangement joins TRBV2 to TRBJ1-1; tentatively, D is TRBD1 (5 bases). The germline CDR1 and CDR2 sequences are SNHLY and FYNNEI. V was shortened by 3 bases and J by 0 bases, with 8 bases between the two germline ends. The CDR3 has 14 residues. CDR3 sequence (DNA): TGTGCCAGCAGTGAGGGGGTCATGAACACTGAAGCTTTCTTT. This translates into CASSEGVMNTEAFF.

The chain couples TRBV13 to TRBJ1-3; no clear D. The CDR3 covers 15 residues. CDR1 and CDR2 from the germline V gene are PRHDT and FYEKMQ (reference sequence). The V end lost 5 bases, the J end lost 0 bases, and 11 bases lay between the germline ends. CDR3 residues: CASSARTVSGNTIYF. CDR3 sequence (DNA): TGTGCCAGCAGCGCTCGGACTGTCTCTGGAAACACCATATATTTT.

The chain links TRBV7-9 to TRBJ2-7; a possible D gene is TRBD2 (7 bases). The CDR3 runs to 13 residues. Germline V gives CDR1 SEHNR, CDR2 FQNEAQ (reference sequence). With 5 bases removed from V and 5 bases from J, the gap between germline ends came to 13 bases. Written as DNA, the CDR3 is TGTGCCAGCAGCCCGGGGGGCGCTCACGAGCAGTACTTC. Protein product: CASSPGGAHEQYF.

The V call is TRBV14, the J call TRBJ2-1; 9 nucleotides agree with TRBD1. This CDR3 is 18 amino acids long. Germline V gives CDR1 SGHDN, CDR2 FVKESK. V gave up 1 base and J gave up 7 bases; unmatched junction bases: 14. The CDR3 DNA is TGTGCCAGCAGCCAAGTAGGGACAGGGTATCGAGGTGGGAATGAGCAGTTCTTC. Translated, it gives CASSQVGTGYRGGNEQFF.

This clone was observed a single time. The rearrangement links TRBV4-3 to TRBJ1-5; D call uncertain. This CDR3 has 14 residues. The germline CDR1 and CDR2 sequences are LGHNA and YSLEER. Deletions cut 4 bases from V and 3 bases from J, with 10 bases between. The DNA of the CDR3 is TGCGCCAGCAGCCGTAGTTCGGACAATCAGCCCCAGCATTTT. Amino acid sequence: CASSRSSDNQPQHF.

The chain has TRBV11-2 and TRBJ2-1, with 8 bases that match TRBD2. The J segment lost 0 bases and the V segment lost 1 base, leaving 5 bases of the junction unmatched. The germline gives CDR1 SGHAT, CDR2 FQNNGV. The CDR3 runs 17 residues. The CDR3 DNA reads TGTGCCAGCAGCTTAGGTCGCAGCGGGAGCTCCTACAATGAGCAGTTCTTC. Protein product: CASSLGRSGSSYNEQFF.

The chain carries TRBV6-4 and TRBJ1-1, with a weak D call TRBD1 (6 bases). The germline V and J ends were trimmed by 6 bases and 3 bases, with 11 bases remaining between them. CDR3 length equals 13 residues. Looked up from germline, CDR1 is MRHNA and CDR2 is SNTAGT. CDR3 amino acids: CASRRGGDTEAFF. The CDR3 DNA sequence: TGTGCCAGCAGGAGGGGGGGGGACACTGAAGCTTTCTTT.

The chain combines TRBV9 with TRBJ2-7; the D gene is possibly TRBD2 (7 bases). Trimming pared 0 bases from V and 5 bases from J, leaving 15 bases between. CDR3 size: 15 residues. Germline values: CDR1 SGDLS, CDR2 YYNGEE. CDR3 in DNA: TGTGCCAGCAGCGTAGAAGGCAGGGGAGGGGACGAGCAGTACTTC. This sequence encodes CASSVEGRGGDEQYF.

In regard to this clone: Other DNA variants within this sample encode the same CDR3. The chain uses TRBV27 and TRBJ2-1; the D gene could be TRBD1 or TRBD2 (5 bases each). In germline, CDR1 is MNHEY, CDR2 SMNVEV (reference sequence). Trimming stripped 3 bases from V and 4 bases from J, with 7 bases between. The CDR3 is 13 amino acids. CDR3: CASSLRGYNEQFF. The CDR3 region has the DNA TGTGCCAGCAGTTTGAGGGGATACAATGAGCAGTTCTTC.

This chain links TRBV11-2 with TRBJ2-7; D may be TRBD2 (6 bases). V was clipped by 6 bases and J by 5 bases, with 23 bases between them. This CDR3 is built from 16 residues. The germline gives CDR1 SGHAT, CDR2 FQNNGV. CDR3 sequence: CASSPGLLSEENEQYF. The CDR3 DNA sequence: TGTGCCAGCAGTCCGGGACTCCTGAGTGAAGAAAACGAGCAGTACTTC.

The chain recombines TRBV14 with TRBJ2-1, with D uncertain. Trimming removed 6 bases from V and 8 bases from J, with 14 bases in between. CDR1 and CDR2 from the germline V gene are SGHDN and FVKESK. The CDR3 consists of 13 residues. The CDR3 DNA reads as TGTGCCAGCAGTGGATATAGAGAGGATGAGCAGTTCTTC. Its translation is CASSGYREDEQFF.

This chain uses TRBV9 with TRBJ2-7; 7 bases match TRBD2. The trim removed 4 bases at V and 5 bases at J, leaving 6 bases unmatched. CDR1 and CDR2 from the germline V gene are SGDLS and YYNGEE. This CDR3 spans 13 amino acids. The chain's CDR3 is CASSPGGRDEQYF. CDR3 in DNA: TGTGCCAGCAGCCCCGGGGGGAGGGACGAGCAGTACTTC.

This chain connects TRBV11-1 to TRBJ2-7, with TRBD2 matching over 9 bases. The germline gives CDR1 SGHAT, CDR2 FQDESV (reference sequence). V lost 5 bases and J lost 5; bases outside the gene matches: 1. This CDR3 comprises 12 residues. The CDR3 protein is CASSKRGDEQYF. The CDR3, as DNA: TGTGCCAGCAGCAAGCGGGGGGACGAGCAGTACTTC.

The rearrangement links TRBV4-2 to TRBJ1-1; 8 positions agree with TRBD1. J lost 10 bases, V lost 4 bases, and 11 bases had no gene match. In germline, CDR1 is LGHNA, CDR2 YNFKEQ. This CDR3 region has 14 residues. The CDR3 DNA sequence: TGTGCCAGCAGCCCCACCGGACAGGGACTCCCAGCTTTCTTT. It specifies CASSPTGQGLPAFF.

This clone has just one count. This chain joins TRBV7-8 and TRBJ2-7; 8 nucleotides align to TRBD2. The CDR3 covers 13 residues. Germline trimming cut 5 bases from V and 3 bases from J; bases unmatched to any gene: 3. CDR1 SGHVS and CDR2 FQNEAQ come from the germline V gene. CDR3 residues: CASSSAGGYEQYF. The DNA of the CDR3 is TGTGCCAGCAGCAGTGCGGGGGGCTACGAGCAGTACTTC. The variable domain in full, with the rest retrieved from reference TRBV7-8 and TRBJ2-7, is GAGVSQSPRYKVAKRGQDVALRCDPISGHVSLFWYQQALGQGPEFLTYFQNEAQLDKSGLPSDRFFAERPEGSVSTLKIQRTQQEDSAVYLCASSSAGGYEQYFGPGTRLTVT.

V usage is TRBV27 and J usage is TRBJ2-7; 7 nucleotides align to TRBD2. V gave up 6 bases and J gave up 4 bases; unmatched junction bases: 9. The CDR3 extends over 14 amino acids. Germline CDR1 reads MNHEY; CDR2 reads SMNVEV (reference sequence). CDR3 region: CASRDGAGWYEQYF. CDR3 sequence (DNA): TGTGCCAGCAGGGATGGAGCGGGATGGTACGAGCAGTACTTC.